The 11 T cell receptor beta chains below were found in one sample sequenced in a study of naive and memory T cell subsets. The SP2 primer and nested alpha and beta constant region primers amplified ligated cDNA in four rounds. TCRdb re-analysed the 5' RACE reads in MiXCR, keeping a single row per CDR3 protein. This table has tens of thousands of distinct CDR3 sequences, approximately 6.6% appearing once. TCR cDNA received a 3' ligated oligonucleotide that carried a UMI. The receptors shown here come from a male donor in good health.

This clonotype occurred a few times. The rearrangement joins TRBV27 to TRBJ2-7, with a possible D match to TRBD2 (5 bases). Trimming left V 7 bases short and J 7 bases short, with 23 bases between. Germline assignment: CDR1 MNHEY and CDR2 SMNVEV (reference sequence). This CDR3 is 15 amino acids long. The CDR3 spells CASIASGKGSKEQYF. The CDR3 nucleotides read TGTGCCAGCATTGCTTCGGGGAAAGGGTCTAAGGAGCAGTACTTC.

This clonotype was observed at least ten times. The chain recombines TRBV3-1 with TRBJ2-2; the match to TRBD2 covers 12 bases. CDR1 is LGHDT and CDR2 is YNNKEL in the germline V gene (reference sequence). This CDR3 spans 16 amino acids. V shed 4 bases and J 7 bases; nucleotides not matched to a gene: 7. This CDR3 reads CASSLASGRAGGELFF. The CDR3 nucleotides read TGTGCCAGCAGCCTAGCTAGCGGGAGGGCTGGCGGGGAGCTGTTTTTT.

This clonotype was counted a few times. J is TRBJ2-6 and V is TRBV29-1; 9 bases align to TRBD1. Germline values: CDR1 SQVTM, CDR2 ANQGSEA. Germline trimming cut 5 bases from V and 14 bases from J; bases unmatched to any gene: 7. The CDR3 length is 12 residues. The CDR3: CSVLDRGVILTF. The CDR3 bases are TGCAGCGTTTTGGACAGGGGAGTCATCCTGACTTTC.

This clonotype was seen repeatedly, ten times or more. This chain joins TRBV6-1 and TRBJ2-1, with D possibly being TRBD1 or TRBD2 (8 bases each). Germline-derived CDR1 and CDR2 are MNHNS and SASEGT. The CDR3 has 17 amino acids. The germline V and J ends were trimmed by 4 bases and 7 bases, with 23 bases remaining between them. DNA for the CDR3: TGTGCCAGCAGTGCCATTCCAGGGGGCGGGAGGAAAAATGAGCAGTTCTTC. Its translation: CASSAIPGGGRKNEQFF.

This clonotype was counted between two and nine times. A junction end diverges from the germline sequence, so it may reflect a read error. The rearrangement uses TRBV29-1 and TRBJ2-5; D unresolved. The CDR3 is 10 amino acids. CDR1 and CDR2 from the germline V gene are SQVTM and ANQGSEA. CDR3 DNA sequence: TGCAGCGTCGACCAGGAGACCCAGTACTTC. This codes for CSVDQETQYF.

This clonotype has a count of ten or more. V gene TRBV7-2 combines with J gene TRBJ2-7, with 14 bases identical to TRBD2. Germline CDR1 reads SGHTA; CDR2 reads FQGNSA. CDR3 size: 17 residues. Trimming at V came to 1 base and at J to 5 bases, leaving 7 bases not matched to a gene. The CDR3: CASSLVSTSGGADEQYF. CDR3 in DNA: TGTGCCAGCAGCTTAGTTTCGACTAGCGGGGGGGCGGACGAGCAGTACTTC. Full variable domain (rest looked up from reference TRBV7-2 and TRBJ2-7): GAGVSQSPSNKVTEKGKDVELRCDPISGHTALYWYRQSLGQGLEFLIYFQGNSAPDKSGLPSDRFSAERTGGSVSTLTIQRTQQEDSAVYLCASSLVSTSGGADEQYFGPGTRLTVT.

This clonotype showed up many times. This CDR3 reads CASTLGWTATNEKLFF. The DNA for the CDR3 is TGTGCCAGCACCCTCGGTTGGACGGCAACTAATGAAAAACTGTTTTTT. V usage is TRBV6-1 and J usage is TRBJ1-4; D is uncertain. V was pared by 7 bases and J by 0 bases, with 15 bases between. This CDR3 spans 16 amino acids. Per the germline V gene, CDR1 is MNHNS and CDR2 is SASEGT.

This clonotype appeared many times. V is TRBV29-1 and J is TRBJ2-1, with D unclear. V shed 7 bases and J shed 9 bases, with 13 bases lying between them. The CDR3 extends over 11 amino acids. Per the germline V gene, CDR1 is SQVTM and CDR2 is ANQGSEA. The CDR3 loop is CSALDVFEQFF. The CDR3 nucleotides are TGCAGCGCCTTGGACGTTTTTGAGCAGTTCTTC.

This clonotype was found many times. The chain combines TRBV18 with TRBJ2-7; D may be TRBD2 (6 bases). The CDR3 has 17 residues. Looked up from germline, CDR1 is KGHSH and CDR2 is LQKENI. Trimming shortened V by 3 bases and J by 3 bases, and 21 bases separated the two germline ends. CDR3 DNA: TGTGCCAGCTCACCTCAAAGGGCAGGACTGGGACTCTACGAGCAGTACTTC. It translates to CASSPQRAGLGLYEQYF.

This clonotype was recorded many times. This chain joins TRBV29-1 and TRBJ1-2; the D gene is possibly TRBD1 (6 bases). Germline CDR1 SQVTM, CDR2 ANQGSEA. V dropped 1 base and J dropped 5 bases, with 11 bases sitting between them. The CDR3 sequence is 13 residues long. CDR3 amino acids: CSVEGGQLYGYTF. The DNA of the CDR3 is TGCAGCGTTGAAGGAGGACAGCTTTATGGCTACACCTTC.

The J gene is TRBJ2-2, the V gene TRBV6-1, with D tentatively TRBD2 (6 bases). Trimming shortened V by 6 bases and J by 3 bases, and 11 bases separated the two germline ends. CDR3 length: 14 residues. Looked up from germline, CDR1 is MNHNS and CDR2 is SASEGT. The CDR3 region is CASSRERDTGELFF. CDR3 nucleotides: TGTGCCAGCAGCCGGGAGAGGGACACCGGGGAGCTGTTTTTT.